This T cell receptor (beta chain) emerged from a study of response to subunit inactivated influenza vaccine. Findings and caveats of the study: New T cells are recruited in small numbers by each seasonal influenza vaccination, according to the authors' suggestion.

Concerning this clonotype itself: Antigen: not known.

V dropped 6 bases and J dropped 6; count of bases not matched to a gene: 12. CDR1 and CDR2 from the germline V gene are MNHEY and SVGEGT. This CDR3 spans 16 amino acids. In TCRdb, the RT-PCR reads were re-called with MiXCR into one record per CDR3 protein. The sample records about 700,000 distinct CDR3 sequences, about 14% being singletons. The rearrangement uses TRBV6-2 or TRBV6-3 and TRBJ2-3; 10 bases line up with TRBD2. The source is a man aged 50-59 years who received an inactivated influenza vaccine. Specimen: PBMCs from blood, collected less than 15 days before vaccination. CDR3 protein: CASSAIWTSGVDTQYF. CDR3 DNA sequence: TGTGCCAGCAGCGCGATTTGGACTAGCGGCGTGGATACGCAGTATTTT.